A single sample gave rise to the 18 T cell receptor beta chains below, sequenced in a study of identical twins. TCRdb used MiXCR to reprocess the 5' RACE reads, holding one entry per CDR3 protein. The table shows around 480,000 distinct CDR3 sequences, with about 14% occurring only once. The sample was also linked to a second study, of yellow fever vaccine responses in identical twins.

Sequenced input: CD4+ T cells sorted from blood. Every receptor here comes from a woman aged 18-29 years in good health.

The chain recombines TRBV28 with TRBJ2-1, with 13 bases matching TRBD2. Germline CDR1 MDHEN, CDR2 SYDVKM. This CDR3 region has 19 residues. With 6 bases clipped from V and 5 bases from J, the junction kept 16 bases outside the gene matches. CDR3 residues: CASRGLAGASRPEHNEQFF. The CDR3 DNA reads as TGTGCCAGCAGAGGACTAGCGGGAGCCTCCCGGCCCGAGCACAATGAGCAGTTCTTC.

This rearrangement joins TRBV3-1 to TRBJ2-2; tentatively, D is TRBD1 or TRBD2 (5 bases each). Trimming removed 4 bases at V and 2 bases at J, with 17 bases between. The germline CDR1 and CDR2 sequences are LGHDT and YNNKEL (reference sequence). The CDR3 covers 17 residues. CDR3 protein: CASSPLAGTTNTGELFF. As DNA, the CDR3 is TGTGCCAGCAGCCCACTGGCTGGGACCACTAACACCGGGGAGCTGTTTTTT.

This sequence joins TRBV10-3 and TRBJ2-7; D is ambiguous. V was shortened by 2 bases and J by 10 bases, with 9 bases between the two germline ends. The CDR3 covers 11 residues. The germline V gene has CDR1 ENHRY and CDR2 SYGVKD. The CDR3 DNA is TGTGCCATCAGTGAGATGGCAGAACAGTACTTC. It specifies CAISEMAEQYF.

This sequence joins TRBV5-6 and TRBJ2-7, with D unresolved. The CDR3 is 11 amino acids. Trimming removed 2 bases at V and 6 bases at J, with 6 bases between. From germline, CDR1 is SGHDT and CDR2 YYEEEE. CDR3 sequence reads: CASSFQTEQYF. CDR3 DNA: TGTGCCAGCAGCTTCCAAACCGAGCAGTACTTC. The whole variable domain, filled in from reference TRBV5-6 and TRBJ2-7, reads DAGVTQSPTHLIKTRGQQVTLRCSPKSGHDTVSWYQQALGQGPQFIFQYYEEEERQRGNFPDRFSGHQFPNYSSELNVNALLLGDSALYLCASSFQTEQYFGPGTRLTVT.

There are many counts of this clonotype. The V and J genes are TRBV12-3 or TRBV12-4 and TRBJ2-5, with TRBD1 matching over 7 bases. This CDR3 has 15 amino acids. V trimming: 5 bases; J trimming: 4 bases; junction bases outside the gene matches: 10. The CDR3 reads CASSPPSRGRETQYF. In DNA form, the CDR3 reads TGTGCCAGCAGTCCACCGAGCAGGGGGAGAGAGACCCAGTACTTC.

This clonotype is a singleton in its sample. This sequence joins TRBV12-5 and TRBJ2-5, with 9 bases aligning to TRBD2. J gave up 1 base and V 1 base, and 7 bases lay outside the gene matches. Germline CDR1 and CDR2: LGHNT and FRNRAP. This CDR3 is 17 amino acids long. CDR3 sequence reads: CASGLGIAGDLQETQYF. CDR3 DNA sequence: TGTGCTAGTGGTTTGGGGATAGCGGGGGATCTCCAAGAGACCCAGTACTTC.

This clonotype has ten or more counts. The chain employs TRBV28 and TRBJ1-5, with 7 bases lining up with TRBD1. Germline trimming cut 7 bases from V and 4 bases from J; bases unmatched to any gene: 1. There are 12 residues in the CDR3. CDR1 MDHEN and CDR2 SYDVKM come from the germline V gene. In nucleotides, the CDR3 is TGTGCCAGCACAGGGGGTAATCAGCCCCAGCATTTT. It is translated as CASTGGNQPQHF.

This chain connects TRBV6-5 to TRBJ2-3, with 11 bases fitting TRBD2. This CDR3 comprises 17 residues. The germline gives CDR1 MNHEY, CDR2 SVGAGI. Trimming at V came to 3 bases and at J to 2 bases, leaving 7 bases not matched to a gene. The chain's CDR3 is CASSYSRLAGTTDTQYF. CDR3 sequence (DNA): TGTGCCAGCAGTTATTCCCGACTAGCGGGGACCACAGATACGCAGTATTTT.

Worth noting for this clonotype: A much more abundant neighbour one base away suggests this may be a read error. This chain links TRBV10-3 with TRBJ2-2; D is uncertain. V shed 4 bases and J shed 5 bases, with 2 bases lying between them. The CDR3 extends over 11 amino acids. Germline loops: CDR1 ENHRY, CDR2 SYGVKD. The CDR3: CAISGTGELFF. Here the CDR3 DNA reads TGTGCCATCAGTGGTACCGGGGAGCTGTTTTTT.

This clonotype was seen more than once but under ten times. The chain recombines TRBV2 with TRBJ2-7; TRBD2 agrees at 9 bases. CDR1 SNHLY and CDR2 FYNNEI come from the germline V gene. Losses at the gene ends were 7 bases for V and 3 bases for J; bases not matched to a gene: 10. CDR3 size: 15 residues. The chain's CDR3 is CASTNSLAGYYEQYF. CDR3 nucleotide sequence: TGTGCCAGCACCAATAGCCTAGCGGGATACTACGAGCAGTACTTC. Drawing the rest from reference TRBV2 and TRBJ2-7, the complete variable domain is EPEVTQTPSHQVTQMGQEVILRCVPISNHLYFYWYRQILGQKVEFLVSFYNNEISEKSEIFDDQFSVERPDGSNFTLKIRSTKLEDSAMYFCASTNSLAGYYEQYFGPGTRLTVT.

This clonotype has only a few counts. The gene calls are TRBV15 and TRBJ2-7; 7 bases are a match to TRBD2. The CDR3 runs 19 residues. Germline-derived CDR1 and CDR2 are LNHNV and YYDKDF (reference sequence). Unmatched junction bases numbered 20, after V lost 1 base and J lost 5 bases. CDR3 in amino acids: CATSRGISSLGGRYNEQYF. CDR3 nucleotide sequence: TGTGCCACCAGCAGAGGTATTTCGTCATTGGGCGGGAGATATAACGAGCAGTACTTC.

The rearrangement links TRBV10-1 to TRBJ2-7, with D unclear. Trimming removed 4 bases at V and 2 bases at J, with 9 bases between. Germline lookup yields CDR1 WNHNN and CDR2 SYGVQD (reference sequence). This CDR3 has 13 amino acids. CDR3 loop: CASSATTTYEQYF. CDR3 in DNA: TGCGCCAGCAGTGCAACCACTACCTACGAGCAGTACTTC.

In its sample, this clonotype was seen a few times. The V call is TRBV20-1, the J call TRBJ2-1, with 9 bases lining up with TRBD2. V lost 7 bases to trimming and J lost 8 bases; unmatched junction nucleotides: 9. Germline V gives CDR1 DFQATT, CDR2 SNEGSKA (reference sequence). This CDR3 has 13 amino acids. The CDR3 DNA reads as TGCAGTGTTCCTCTAGCGGGGCTCGATGAGCAGTTCTTC. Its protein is CSVPLAGLDEQFF.

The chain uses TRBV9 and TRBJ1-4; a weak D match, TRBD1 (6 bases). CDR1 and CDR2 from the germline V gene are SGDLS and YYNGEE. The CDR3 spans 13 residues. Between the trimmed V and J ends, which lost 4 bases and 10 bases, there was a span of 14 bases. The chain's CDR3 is CASSSGTSGKLFF. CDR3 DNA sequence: TGTGCCAGCAGCTCCGGGACATCGGGAAAACTGTTTTTT.

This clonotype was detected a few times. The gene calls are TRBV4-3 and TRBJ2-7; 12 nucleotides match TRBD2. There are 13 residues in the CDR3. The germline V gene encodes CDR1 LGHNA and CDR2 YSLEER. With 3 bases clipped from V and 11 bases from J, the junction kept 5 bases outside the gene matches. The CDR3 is CASSQESSGREYF. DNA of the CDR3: TGCGCCAGCAGCCAGGAATCTAGCGGGAGGGAGTACTTC.

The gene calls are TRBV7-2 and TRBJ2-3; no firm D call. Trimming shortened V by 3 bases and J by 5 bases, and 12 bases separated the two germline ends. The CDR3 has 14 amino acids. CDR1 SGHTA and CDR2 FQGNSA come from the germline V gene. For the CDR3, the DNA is TGTGCCAGCAGCTTCGGCATGTCGGGAGATACGCAGTATTTT. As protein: CASSFGMSGDTQYF.

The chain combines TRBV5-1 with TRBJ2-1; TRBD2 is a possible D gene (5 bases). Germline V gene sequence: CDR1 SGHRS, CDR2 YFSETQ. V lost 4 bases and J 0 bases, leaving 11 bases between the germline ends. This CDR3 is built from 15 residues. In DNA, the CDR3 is TGCGCCAGCAGCCCGAGGGCGGGCTCCTACAATGAGCAGTTCTTC. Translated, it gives CASSPRAGSYNEQFF.

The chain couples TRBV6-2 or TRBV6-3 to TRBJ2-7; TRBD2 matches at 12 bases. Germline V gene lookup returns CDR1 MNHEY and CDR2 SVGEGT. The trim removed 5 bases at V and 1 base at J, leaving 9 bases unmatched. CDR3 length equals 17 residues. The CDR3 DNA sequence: TGTGCCAGCAGTCGTCGGACTAGCGGGATTACGTCCTACGAGCAGTACTTC. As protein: CASSRRTSGITSYEQYF.